Described below is a single T cell receptor beta chain sequence and its context. The antigen is unknown. The CDR3 loop spans 17 amino acids. Germline V gene lookup returns CDR1 SGHAT and CDR2 FQNNGV. The V gene end was trimmed by 1 base and the J gene end by 0 bases; junction bases not matched to a gene: 4. TCRdb re-analysed the 5' RACE reads in MiXCR, keeping a single row per CDR3 protein. The table has about 290,000 distinct CDR3 sequences, about a sixth seen once. This specimen belongs to a study of T-cell memory formation after mild COVID-19. Study-level points and caveats: Clones shrinking from day 15 to 85 showed even CD4/CD8 mixes; later expanders tilted CD4+. Mainly CM and EM harbored the contracting CD4+ clones; mainly EMRA harbored the CD8+ ones. Still unconfirmed is whether the second-wave clones peaking on day 37 recognized SARS-CoV-2.

The gene calls are TRBV11-2 and TRBJ2-1; 9 nucleotides align to TRBD2. Material for sequencing was PBMCs or a T cell subset sorted from them (not recorded which). This TCR was recovered from a man aged 18 to 35 who had mild COVID-19 (a few samples of this study predate the infection). Cell type and time point are not known. The CDR3 nucleotides read TGTGCCAGCAGCTTAGCCGCTAGCGGGGCCTCCTACAATGAGCAGTTCTTC. Its translation is CASSLAASGASYNEQFF.